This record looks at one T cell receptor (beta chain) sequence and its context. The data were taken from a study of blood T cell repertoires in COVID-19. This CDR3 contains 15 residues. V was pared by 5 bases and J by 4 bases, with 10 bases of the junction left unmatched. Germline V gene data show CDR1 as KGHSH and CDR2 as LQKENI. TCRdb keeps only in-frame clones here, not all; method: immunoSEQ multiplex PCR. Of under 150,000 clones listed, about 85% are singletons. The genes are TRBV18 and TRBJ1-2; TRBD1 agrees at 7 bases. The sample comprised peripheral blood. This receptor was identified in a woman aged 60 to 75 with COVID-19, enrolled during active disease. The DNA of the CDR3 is TGTGCCAGCTCAACCGAGGGGGCGCAGGGCTATGGCTACACCTTC. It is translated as CASSTEGAQGYGYTF.